A single sample gave rise to the 32 T cell receptor beta chains below, sequenced in a study of shared clonotypes between healthy human individuals. TCRdb's table, derived via immunoSEQ multiplex PCR, lists solely in-frame clones and lacks some. This table has roughly 2.2 million clones, about nine tenths appearing once. Source material: naive CD4+ T cells from PBMCs. Regarding subset: CD45RA+ positively selected. The origin of the receptors is a man aged 18 to 29 in good health. Some clones in this sample may be carry-over from other donors' samples.

The chain recombines TRBV4-1 with TRBJ1-3, with 12 positions matching TRBD1. Looked up from germline, CDR1 is MGHRA and CDR2 is YSYEKL. This CDR3 is 18 amino acids long. Trimming took 3 bases from V and 2 from J; bases not matched to a gene: 8. CDR3: CASSHVGTGGAAGNTIYF. The CDR3 DNA reads as TGCGCCAGCAGCCACGTGGGGACAGGGGGCGCGGCTGGAAACACCATATATTTT.

This sequence joins TRBV28 and TRBJ2-3; 8 nucleotides align to TRBD2. The CDR3 has 16 residues. Germline CDR1 is MDHEN and CDR2 is SYDVKM. V was clipped by 3 bases and J by 8 bases; unmatched bases: 13. The CDR3 sequence: CASSFIPSGSLGTQYF. The CDR3 DNA reads as TGTGCCAGCAGTTTCATTCCTAGCGGGTCACTTGGTACGCAGTATTTT.

This CDR3 is CASGPGDNDQPQHF. The CDR3 DNA sequence: TGTGCCAGCGGCCCCGGGGACAATGATCAGCCCCAGCATTTT. The chain is built from TRBV25-1 and TRBJ1-5; D may be TRBD1 (6 bases). The CDR3 loop spans 14 amino acids. CDR1 MGHDK and CDR2 SYGVNS come from the germline V gene. Trimming left V 8 bases short and J 5 bases short, with 16 bases between.

This chain joins TRBV6-1 and TRBJ1-2; tentatively, D is TRBD1 (6 bases). Trimming removed 4 bases from V and 7 bases from J, with 16 bases in between. This CDR3 region has 14 residues. Germline CDR1 is MNHNS and CDR2 is SASEGT. The CDR3, as DNA: TGTGCCAGCAGTGGGACGGCAGGGGCCGGTGGCTACACCTTC. It yields the protein CASSGTAGAGGYTF.

The chain recombines TRBV15 with TRBJ2-1; 9 bases fit TRBD1. The germline gives CDR1 LNHNV, CDR2 YYDKDF (reference sequence). J lost 7 bases, V lost 5 bases, and 12 bases had no gene match. This CDR3 is 16 amino acids long. The CDR3 region is CATSDPRDRVGNEQFF. CDR3 sequence (DNA): TGTGCCACCAGCGATCCCCGGGACAGGGTTGGGAATGAGCAGTTCTTC.

This rearrangement joins TRBV18 to TRBJ1-2, with D uncertain. Trimming pared 2 bases from V and 3 bases from J, leaving 13 bases between. CDR1 is KGHSH, CDR2 LQKENI, per germline. The CDR3 sequence is 15 residues long. The CDR3 nucleotides are TGTGCCAGCTCACCAACTCCCGATGAGCACTATGGCTACACCTTC. Protein sequence: CASSPTPDEHYGYTF.

The chain uses TRBV4-2 and TRBJ2-5; TRBD2 agrees at 7 bases. This CDR3 contains 16 residues. V lost 0 bases, J lost 2 bases, and 6 bases stayed unmatched. Looked up from germline, CDR1 is LGHNA and CDR2 is YNFKEQ. The DNA for the CDR3 is TGTGCCAGCAGCCAAGATTACGGGAGGACACAAGAGACCCAGTACTTC. This encodes CASSQDYGRTQETQYF.

CDR3: CASSSTREGGYSNQPQHF. The CDR3 DNA reads as TGTGCCAGCAGTTCCACAAGGGAGGGGGGATATAGCAATCAGCCCCAGCATTTT. The rearrangement links TRBV28 to TRBJ1-5; a weak D match, TRBD1 (6 bases). The CDR3 is made up of 18 amino acids. The V and J ends lost 4 bases and 0 bases respectively, with 19 bases between them. Germline V lookup: CDR1 MDHEN, CDR2 SYDVKM.

This sequence joins TRBV5-1 and TRBJ2-1, with 9 bases that match TRBD2. Per the germline V gene, CDR1 is SGHRS and CDR2 is YFSETQ. J lost 0 bases, V lost 4 bases, and 5 bases had no gene match. The CDR3 runs 16 residues. The CDR3 sequence is CASSGIAGASYNEQFF. The CDR3 DNA is TGCGCCAGCAGCGGTATAGCGGGAGCCTCCTACAATGAGCAGTTCTTC.

The chain employs TRBV19 and TRBJ2-2; 7 bases match TRBD1. The CDR3 runs 15 residues. With V trimmed by 5 bases and J by 5 bases, 8 bases remained unmatched. The germline CDR1 and CDR2 sequences are LNHDA and SQIVND (reference sequence). The CDR3 region is CASSVDRARTGELFF. The CDR3 DNA follows: TGTGCCAGTAGTGTCGACAGGGCCCGGACCGGGGAGCTGTTTTTT.

On this clone: Within the sample, other DNA sequences also encode this same CDR3. The chain links TRBV6-1 to TRBJ2-7; 7 nucleotides match TRBD1. Germline V gene data show CDR1 as MNHNS and CDR2 as SASEGT. There are 15 residues in the CDR3. Trimming at V came to 7 bases and at J to 4 bases, leaving 13 bases not matched to a gene. In DNA, the CDR3 is TGTGCCAGCATTCCAAGGCAGGGGGTCGGATACGAGCAGTACTTC. Protein: CASIPRQGVGYEQYF.

The rearrangement joins TRBV27 to TRBJ1-2; D is perhaps TRBD1 (5 bases). V was pared by 2 bases and J by 8 bases, with 12 bases between. The germline CDR1 and CDR2 sequences are MNHEY and SMNVEV (reference sequence). The CDR3 sequence is 13 residues long. The CDR3 DNA reads as TGTGCCAGCAGTTTAACTCAGGGATACGGCTACACCTTC. It translates to CASSLTQGYGYTF.

V usage is TRBV15 and J usage is TRBJ1-4; D perhaps matches TRBD1 (5 bases). The V end lost 0 bases, the J end lost 5 bases, and 10 bases lay between the germline ends. The germline V gene has CDR1 LNHNV and CDR2 YYDKDF (reference sequence). The CDR3 contains 15 residues. The CDR3 DNA reads TGTGCCACCAGCAGAGAGGACGGACAAAATGAAAAACTGTTTTTT. This encodes CATSREDGQNEKLFF.

CDR3 DNA: TGTGCCAGCAGCTTGGGCAGCCCAAGCTCCTACGAGCAGTACTTC. As protein: CASSLGSPSSYEQYF. The V gene is TRBV5-4, the J gene TRBJ2-7, with D unclear. V lost 0 bases, J lost 0 bases, and 10 bases lay in between. Germline CDR1 is SGHNT and CDR2 is YYREEE (reference sequence). The CDR3 length is 15 residues.

The gene calls are TRBV7-3 and TRBJ2-7; TRBD1 might be the D (6 bases). This CDR3 is built from 15 residues. The V gene lost 1 base and the J gene lost 2 bases, with 12 bases spanning the gap. Germline lookup yields CDR1 SGHTA and CDR2 FQGTGA. Here the CDR3 reads CASSLMQGSPYEQYF. CDR3 coding DNA: TGTGCCAGCAGCTTAATGCAGGGGTCCCCCTACGAGCAGTACTTC.

A remark on this clone: Different DNA sequences within this sample yield the same CDR3. The chain carries TRBV5-4 and TRBJ2-1; D gene uncertain. CDR1 is SGHNT, CDR2 YYREEE, per germline (reference sequence). Trimming stripped 4 bases from V and 4 bases from J, with 9 bases between. The CDR3 has 13 residues. CDR3 region: CASSPTGYNEQFF. In DNA form, the CDR3 reads TGTGCCAGCAGCCCGACTGGTTACAATGAGCAGTTCTTC.

The chain uses TRBV6-5 and TRBJ2-5, with D unresolved. Germline V gene lookup returns CDR1 MNHEY and CDR2 SVGAGI. Trimming took off 6 bases at V and 1 base at J, with 9 bases between the two ends. CDR3 length: 13 residues. CDR3 sequence (DNA): TGTGCCAGCAGCCCTTATGGCCAAGAGACCCAGTACTTC. Translating it yields CASSPYGQETQYF.

The chain couples TRBV6-6 to TRBJ1-1; D gene unclear. The germline gives CDR1 MNHNY, CDR2 SVGAGI (reference sequence). Trimming took off 4 bases at V and 0 bases at J, with 9 bases between the two ends. This CDR3 contains 14 residues. CDR3 amino acids: CASSSPPMNTEAFF. The CDR3 DNA sequence: TGTGCCAGCAGTTCCCCACCGATGAACACTGAAGCTTTCTTT.

The rearrangement links TRBV19 to TRBJ1-2, with D possibly being TRBD1 (6 bases). The CDR3 has 18 residues. Germline V gives CDR1 LNHDA, CDR2 SQIVND (reference sequence). The ends were cut back, 6 bases at V and 7 bases at J, with 30 bases in the middle. The CDR3 nucleotides are TGTGCCAGTAGCGGAGCCACGGTGGCAGGGGCCATCGGGTTTGGCTACACCTTC. It specifies CASSGATVAGAIGFGYTF.

On this clone itself: Distinct nucleotide sequences in the sample also encode this CDR3. CDR3 in amino acids: CASSLQGDGYTF. For the CDR3, the DNA is TGTGCCAGCAGCTTACAGGGGGATGGCTACACCTTC. V gene TRBV7-2 combines with J gene TRBJ1-2; the match to TRBD1 covers 7 bases. J lost 6 bases, V lost 2 bases, and 0 bases had no gene match. The CDR3 length is 12 residues. The germline CDR1 and CDR2 sequences are SGHTA and FQGNSA.

The chain joins TRBV5-4 to TRBJ2-1; D is perhaps TRBD1 (7 bases). This CDR3 spans 15 amino acids. With 4 bases removed from V and 4 bases from J, the gap between germline ends came to 15 bases. Germline V lookup: CDR1 SGHNT, CDR2 YYREEE (reference sequence). CDR3 loop: CASSRQGGLYNEQFF. As DNA, the CDR3 is TGTGCCAGCAGCCGTCAGGGGGGACTTTACAATGAGCAGTTCTTC.

The V gene is TRBV5-1, the J gene TRBJ2-7; 10 nucleotides align to TRBD2. Per the germline V gene, CDR1 is SGHRS and CDR2 is YFSETQ. The CDR3 is 16 residues long. The V segment lost 4 bases and the J segment 2 bases; nucleotides outside the gene matches: 9. The CDR3 sequence: CASSAQASGGTYEQYF. DNA for the CDR3: TGCGCCAGCAGCGCACAAGCTAGCGGGGGTACCTACGAGCAGTACTTC.

The V gene is TRBV19, the J gene TRBJ1-2; 7 nucleotides align to TRBD1. With V trimmed by 6 bases and J by 5 bases, 9 bases remained unmatched. The germline CDR1 and CDR2 sequences are LNHDA and SQIVND (reference sequence). The CDR3 extends over 14 amino acids. DNA of the CDR3: TGTGCCAGTAGCGCAGGGGGGGTTTATTATGGCTACACCTTC. Residues: CASSAGGVYYGYTF.

This chain connects TRBV5-4 to TRBJ2-7; TRBD2 might be the D (6 bases). Germline values: CDR1 SGHNT, CDR2 YYREEE (reference sequence). Trimming shortened V by 4 bases and J by 0 bases, and 17 bases separated the two germline ends. This CDR3 is built from 16 residues. The CDR3 loop reads CASSPRGSGTSYEQYF. Here the CDR3 DNA reads TGTGCCAGCAGCCCCCGGGGTAGCGGTACCTCCTACGAGCAGTACTTC.

The rearrangement uses TRBV7-6 and TRBJ1-4, with D unresolved. Trimming removed 2 bases from V and 0 bases from J, with 10 bases in between. This CDR3 is 16 amino acids long. Germline V gene sequence: CDR1 SGHVS, CDR2 FNYEAQ. CDR3 nucleotide sequence: TGTGCCAGCAGCTTATGGCCACCTGCAACTAATGAAAAACTGTTTTTT. Residues: CASSLWPPATNEKLFF.

The J gene is TRBJ2-3, the V gene TRBV11-3; maybe TRBD2 (5 bases). The V gene lost 5 bases and the J gene lost 4 bases, with 10 bases spanning the gap. Germline-derived CDR1 and CDR2 are SGHNT and YENEEA. The CDR3 loop spans 13 amino acids. The CDR3 spells CASSAGWADTQYF. DNA of the CDR3: TGTGCCAGCAGCGCGGGCTGGGCAGATACGCAGTATTTT.

The CDR3 sequence: CASRSGLHEKLFF. DNA of the CDR3: TGTGCCAGCAGATCCGGGCTGCATGAAAAACTGTTTTTT. This sequence joins TRBV2 and TRBJ1-4; the D is unclear. The CDR3 extends over 13 amino acids. Germline CDR1 reads SNHLY; CDR2 reads FYNNEI. V was trimmed by 6 bases and J by 6 bases, leaving 11 bases between them.

This clone was recorded only once. The V call is TRBV18, the J call TRBJ2-7, with TRBD1 matching 12 bases. The V and J ends lost 3 bases and 6 bases, in that order; junction bases with no gene match: 9. CDR1 and CDR2 from the germline V gene are KGHSH and LQKENI. The CDR3 covers 16 residues. CDR3 nucleotides: TGTGCCAGCTCACCCCTCCCGGGACAGGGGGCTATCGAGCAGTACTTC. Translated: CASSPLPGQGAIEQYF.

The chain employs TRBV6-1 and TRBJ1-4, with D perhaps matching TRBD1 (5 bases). V gave up 1 base and J gave up 4 bases, with 10 bases separating them. The CDR3 is 15 residues long. Looked up from germline, CDR1 is MNHNS and CDR2 is SASEGT. The CDR3 DNA follows: TGTGCCAGCAGTGAAGGACGGGGCATTAATGAAAAACTGTTTTTT. It yields the protein CASSEGRGINEKLFF.

The chain links TRBV6-6 to TRBJ2-7, with D possibly matching TRBD1 (6 bases). Germline lookup yields CDR1 MNHNY and CDR2 SVGAGI (reference sequence). Trimming left V 6 bases short and J 3 bases short, with 15 bases between. The length of the CDR3 is 14 residues. CDR3 nucleotides: TGTGCCAGCAGGCCGAGACAGGACCACTACGAGCAGTACTTC. This sequence encodes CASRPRQDHYEQYF.

The rearrangement links TRBV18 to TRBJ2-7; D gene uncertain. CDR3 length: 15 amino acids. Germline loops: CDR1 KGHSH, CDR2 LQKENI. Trimming pared 2 bases from V and 3 bases from J, leaving 14 bases between. CDR3 nucleotide sequence: TGTGCCAGCTCACCAGGGCCAGGCATTATCTACGAGCAGTACTTC. Translated: CASSPGPGIIYEQYF.

The chain employs TRBV6-5 and TRBJ2-2; 12 bases fit TRBD2. This CDR3 is built from 15 residues. Trimming took 5 bases from V and 6 from J; bases not matched to a gene: 4. Germline loops: CDR1 MNHEY, CDR2 SVGAGI. The CDR3 here is CASSQLAGGAGELFF. CDR3 DNA: TGTGCCAGCAGTCAACTAGCGGGAGGTGCCGGGGAGCTGTTTTTT.